Sequencing of this T cell receptor beta chain was carried out in a study of blood T cell repertoires in COVID-19. The germline V gene encodes CDR1 ENHRY and CDR2 SYGVKD. V gave up 5 bases and J gave up 3 bases, with 13 bases separating them. This CDR3 has 14 amino acids. Recovery among Cohort 3 donors was established by two negative PCRs, clearance, or symptom resolution. The data were produced by immunoSEQ multiplex PCR, yet TCRdb's version contains in-frame clones alone and is incomplete. The table has roughly 360,000 clones, about four fifths seen once. The sequence came from a woman between 45 and 65 years old who had recovered from COVID-19. The sample taken for sequencing was PBMCs or T cells enriched from blood (not recorded which). This chain uses TRBV10-3 with TRBJ1-1; maybe TRBD1 (5 bases). The CDR3, as DNA: TGTGCCATCAGTTTTTCCGGGGGAGACACTGAAGCTTTCTTT. The encoded protein is CAISFSGGDTEAFF.